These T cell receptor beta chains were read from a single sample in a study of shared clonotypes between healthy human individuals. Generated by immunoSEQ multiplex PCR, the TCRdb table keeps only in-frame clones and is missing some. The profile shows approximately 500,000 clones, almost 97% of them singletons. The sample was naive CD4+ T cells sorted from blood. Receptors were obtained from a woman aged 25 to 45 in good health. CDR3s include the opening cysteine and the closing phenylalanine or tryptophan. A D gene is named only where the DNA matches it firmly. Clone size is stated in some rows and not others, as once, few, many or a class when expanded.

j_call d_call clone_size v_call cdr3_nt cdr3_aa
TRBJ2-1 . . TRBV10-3 TGTGCCATCAGTGACGCACTAGGCTCCTACAATGAGCAGTTCTTC CAISDALGSYNEQFF
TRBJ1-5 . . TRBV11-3 TGTGCCAGCAGCTTAGCGCGTCAGCCCCAGCATTTT CASSLARQPQHF
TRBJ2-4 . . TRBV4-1 TGCGCCAGCAGCCGGCTTCGAGGCATTAACATTCAGTACTTC CASSRLRGINIQYF
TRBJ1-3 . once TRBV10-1 TGCGCCAGCAGTGGGGTCTCTGGAAACACCATATATTTT CASSGVSGNTIYF
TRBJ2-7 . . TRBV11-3 TGTGCCAGCAGCCCCGGGACCACCTACGAGCAGTACTTC CASSPGTTYEQYF
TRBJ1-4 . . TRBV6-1 TGTGCCAGCAGGCGAGCCGCAGTCGGCGATGAAAAACTGTTTTTT CASRRAAVGDEKLFF
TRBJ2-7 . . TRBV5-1 TGCGCCAGCAGCACACTGAGTCGTGGCGGGACATACGAGCAGTACTTC CASSTLSRGGTYEQYF
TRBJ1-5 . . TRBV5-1 TGCGCCAGCAGCTTGGGTTCAGGCAATCAGCCCCAGCATTTT CASSLGSGNQPQHF
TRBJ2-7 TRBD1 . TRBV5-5 TGTGCCAGCAGCTCACAGGGGGTTAGAGAGCAGTACTTC CASSSQGVREQYF
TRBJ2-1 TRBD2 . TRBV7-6 TGTGCCAGCAGCTTAGCTAAGGCTAGCGGGAGTGAGCAGTTCTTC CASSLAKASGSEQFF
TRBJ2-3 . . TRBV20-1 TGCAGTGCCGGTAACACAGATACGCAGTATTTT CSAGNTDTQYF
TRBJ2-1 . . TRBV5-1 TGCGCCAGCAGCTTGGCTAGACTTCCTAATCTGAATGAGCAGTTCTTC CASSLARLPNLNEQFF
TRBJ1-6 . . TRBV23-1 TGCGCCAGCAGTCAACCCCGTGTCTGTCGGCCTAGATTAGGGTCACCCCTCCACTTT CASSQPRVCRPRLGSPLHF
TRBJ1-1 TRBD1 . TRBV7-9 TGTGCCAGCACCCCCCCGGCTGCTACAGGGGGAGCTGAAGCTTTCTTT CASTPPAATGGAEAFF
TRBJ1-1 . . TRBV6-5 TGTGCCAGCAGACAGCAGGGCCCCTTATTCTTT CASRQQGPLFF
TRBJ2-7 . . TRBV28 TGTGCCAGCAGCCGAATCTACGAGCAGTACTTC CASSRIYEQYF
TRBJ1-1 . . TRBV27 TGTGCCAGCAGTTTTTTGCGGAACACTGAAGCTTTCTTT CASSFLRNTEAFF
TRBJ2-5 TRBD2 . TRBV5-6 TGTGCCAGCAGCTTAAGACTAGCGGGAGGGTACCAAGAGACCCAGTACTTC CASSLRLAGGYQETQYF
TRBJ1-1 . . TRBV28 TGTGCCAGCAGTTCTCAGGGACATGAGAACACTGAAGCTTTCTTT CASSSQGHENTEAFF
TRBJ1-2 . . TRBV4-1 TGCGCCAGCAGCCAAGGCAGGGAGGTATTTCGTGGGGGCTACACCTTC CASSQGREVFRGGYTF
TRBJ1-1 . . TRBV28 TGTGCCAGCAGTTTATACGTCACACCTAAAGCTTTCTTT CASSLYVTPKAFF
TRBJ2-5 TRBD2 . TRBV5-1 TGCGCCAGCAGCTTGGCTTGGACTAGCATACAGACCCAGTACTTC CASSLAWTSIQTQYF
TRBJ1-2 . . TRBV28 TGTGCCAGCATGGGGCATGGGGGGCGTGAATATGGCTACACCTTC CASMGHGGREYGYTF
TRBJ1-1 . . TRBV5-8 TGTGCCAGCAGCTTGTGGAGGGGCACTGAAGCTTTCTTT CASSLWRGTEAFF
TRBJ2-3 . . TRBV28 TGTGCCAGCAGTTTTGGTGGTGGGGTTTTCACAGATACGCAGTATTTT CASSFGGGVFTDTQYF
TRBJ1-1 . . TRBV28 TGTGCCAGCTCGAGGGGTGGGAACACTGAAGCTTTCTTT CASSRGGNTEAFF
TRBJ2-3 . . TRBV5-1 TGCGCCAGCAGCGCGCCGGGGGGCGGCACAGATACGCAGTATTTT CASSAPGGGTDTQYF
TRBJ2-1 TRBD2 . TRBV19 TGTGCCAGTAGTAAAAGGACTAGCGAGAACCAAATCTACAATGAGCAGTTCTTC CASSKRTSENQIYNEQFF
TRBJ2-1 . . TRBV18 TGTGCCAGCTCACCATACCTACAGAGCTCCTACAATGAGCAGTTCTTC CASSPYLQSSYNEQFF
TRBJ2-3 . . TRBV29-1 TGCAGCGTTGATGCAGCGGATACGCAGTATTTT CSVDAADTQYF
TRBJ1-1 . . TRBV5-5 TGTGCCAGCAGCCCCAGGGGACCCGAAGCTTTCTTT CASSPRGPEAFF
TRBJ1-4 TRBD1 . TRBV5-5 TGTGCCAGCAGCCCCAGGACAGGGGTAAGGTCAACTAATGAAAAACTGTTTTTT CASSPRTGVRSTNEKLFF
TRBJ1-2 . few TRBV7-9 TGTGCCCAGGATAAGGGCAGTCAGGGTGGCTACACCTTC CAQDKGSQGGYTF
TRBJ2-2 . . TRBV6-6 TGTGCCAGCAGTTACCAGGCGAACACCGGGGAGCTGTTTTTT CASSYQANTGELFF
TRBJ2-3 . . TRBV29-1 TGCAGCGTTGTTACCGGGAGAGGGGCAGATACGCAGTATTTT CSVVTGRGADTQYF
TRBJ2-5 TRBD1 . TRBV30 TGTGCCTGGAGACCGGGACAGGGGATGTCAGAGACCCAGTACTTC CAWRPGQGMSETQYF
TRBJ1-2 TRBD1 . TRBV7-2 TGTGCCAGCAGTTCAAGGGGGCTCTATGGCTACACCTTC CASSSRGLYGYTF
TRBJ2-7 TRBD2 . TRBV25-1 TGTGCCAGCAGTGAAGGACTAGCGGGAGGGCCCAACGAGCAGTACTTC CASSEGLAGGPNEQYF
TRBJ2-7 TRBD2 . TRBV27 TGTGCCAGCAGTTTTCTGACTAGCGGGAGCGGGGGACCCTACGAGCAGTACTTC CASSFLTSGSGGPYEQYF
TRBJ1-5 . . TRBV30 TGTGCCTGGGGCGATGATAGCAATCAGCCCCAGCATTTT CAWGDDSNQPQHF
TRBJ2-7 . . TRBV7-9 TGTGCCAGCAGCCGAAACTACGAGCAGTACTTC CASSRNYEQYF
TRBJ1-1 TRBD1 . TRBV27 TGTGCCAGCAGTTCCCCCCAGGGGGCCCCGAACACTGAAGCTTTCTTT CASSSPQGAPNTEAFF
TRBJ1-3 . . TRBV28 TGTGCCAGCAGTTTATACCCAGGGAGCTCTGGAAACACCATATATTTT CASSLYPGSSGNTIYF
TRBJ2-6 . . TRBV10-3 TGTGCCATCACCTCGGACGGCGCCTCTGGGGCCAACGTCCTGACTTTC CAITSDGASGANVLTF
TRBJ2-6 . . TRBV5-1 TGCGCCAGCAGCTTTTTTGGGGACTCTGGGGCCAACGTCCTGACTTTC CASSFFGDSGANVLTF
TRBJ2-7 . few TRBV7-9 TGTGCCAGCAGCTTAGCCCTAAATGCCGAGCAGTACTTC CASSLALNAEQYF
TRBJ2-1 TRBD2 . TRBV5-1 TGCGCCAGCAGCGCAAGTCTGGGACTAGCGAGAAATGAGCAGTTCTTC CASSASLGLARNEQFF
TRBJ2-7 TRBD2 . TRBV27 TGTGCCAGCAGAGCTAGCGGGAGTACCGAGCAGTACTTC CASRASGSTEQYF
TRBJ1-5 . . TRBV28 TGTGCCAGCAGCCGAAAAGCTCGGTGGGTTGGGACACATCAGCCCCAGCATTTT CASSRKARWVGTHQPQHF
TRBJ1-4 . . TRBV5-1 TGCGCCAGCAGCAGAGGGTCGACAGCAACTAATGAAAAACTGTTTTTT CASSRGSTATNEKLFF
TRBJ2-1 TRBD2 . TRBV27 TGTGCCAGCAGATTCCGGACTAGCGCGAGCTCCTACAATGAGCAGTTCTTC CASRFRTSASSYNEQFF
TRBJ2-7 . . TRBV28 TGTGCCAGCACTAGAAACGGGGTCGGCGAGCAGTACTTC CASTRNGVGEQYF
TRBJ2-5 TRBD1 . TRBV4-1 TGCGCCAGCAGCCAAGATTTAGAGGGGGCCTGGCAAGAGACCCAGTACTTC CASSQDLEGAWQETQYF
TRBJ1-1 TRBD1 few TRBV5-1 TGCGCCAGCAGCAGGAGTTATGGGACAGACACTGAAGCTTTCTTT CASSRSYGTDTEAFF